This T cell receptor (beta chain) was sequenced in a study of blood T cell repertoires in COVID-19. There are 13 residues in the CDR3. CDR1 and CDR2 from the germline V gene are SNHLY and FYNNEI. V was pared by 7 bases and J by 7 bases, with 16 bases between. Here immunoSEQ multiplex PCR was the method, and the copy in TCRdb shows in-frame clones only, minus some. The table lists some 180,000 clones, more than 75% of them singletons. What was sequenced was peripheral blood. This chain joins TRBV2 and TRBJ1-2; the D gene is possibly TRBD1 (5 bases). This clonotype was sampled from a woman in her 50s with active or convalescent COVID-19. The CDR3 DNA reads as TGTGCCAGCACCCTCCGGGGAGGGGCTGGCTACACCTTC. Its protein product is CASTLRGGAGYTF.